This entry lists 14 T cell receptor beta chains sequenced from one sample in a study of control samples from healthy donors and cancer patients. Assay: immunoSEQ multiplex PCR; the TCRdb copy retains only in-frame clones and omits some. This table has under 450,000 clones, approximately 92% appearing once. The material sequenced was PBMCs. Receptors originate from a man aged 35-49 years with head and neck cancer.

This clone was recorded once. V is TRBV5-1 and J is TRBJ1-3; D not certain. V was cut by 0 bases and J by 0 bases, with 4 bases left in between. This CDR3 has 14 residues. Germline V gives CDR1 SGHRS, CDR2 YFSETQ. The CDR3 reads CASSLEYSGNTIYF. The CDR3 region has the DNA TGCGCCAGCAGCTTGGAATACTCTGGAAACACCATATATTTT.

The chain is built from TRBV7-2 and TRBJ1-2; 9 positions match TRBD1. Unmatched junction bases numbered 9, after V lost 5 bases and J lost 8 bases. This CDR3 region has 14 residues. CDR1 SGHTA and CDR2 FQGNSA come from the germline V gene. CDR3 protein: CASSPNRGREGYTF. The CDR3 nucleotides read TGTGCCAGCAGCCCGAACAGGGGGCGCGAGGGCTACACCTTC.

The CDR3, as DNA: TGTGCCAGCAGCGGGAGTCAGGAGTCACCCCTCCACTTT. It specifies CASSGSQESPLHF. The rearrangement uses TRBV7-3 and TRBJ1-6; D gene ambiguous. This CDR3 region has 13 residues. Germline V gene data show CDR1 as SGHTA and CDR2 as FQGTGA. Trimming pared 5 bases from V and 10 bases from J, leaving 12 bases between.

The genes are TRBV4-1 and TRBJ2-7; TRBD1 or TRBD2 may be the D gene (5 bases each). Germline V gene sequence: CDR1 MGHRA, CDR2 YSYEKL. CDR3 length: 16 residues. With 1 base removed from V and 1 base from J, the gap between germline ends came to 14 bases. The CDR3 bases are TGCGCCAGCAGCCAAGGTGGGCAGAGGGGATCCTACGAGCAGTACTTC. Its protein product is CASSQGGQRGSYEQYF.

V gene TRBV6-1 combines with J gene TRBJ1-2; D not certain. The V and J ends lost 1 base and 2 bases respectively, with 11 bases between them. CDR1 is MNHNS and CDR2 is SASEGT in the germline V gene. This CDR3 spans 15 amino acids. CDR3 sequence (DNA): TGTGCCAGCAGTGAAGAGCGTAAGAACAACTATGGCTACACCTTC. Its translation is CASSEERKNNYGYTF.

The chain links TRBV5-1 to TRBJ2-7; possible D gene TRBD1, 5 bases. Germline V gene data show CDR1 as SGHRS and CDR2 as YFSETQ. This CDR3 spans 14 amino acids. V was pared by 3 bases and J by 2 bases, with 12 bases between. CDR3 DNA: TGCGCCAGCAGCTCTGGGGCGCCCCCCTACGAGCAGTACTTC. Its protein product is CASSSGAPPYEQYF.

CDR3 nucleotide sequence: TGTGCCAGCAGTGTGTGGGGTCGGAACGAAAAACTGTTTTTT. As protein: CASSVWGRNEKLFF. The chain couples TRBV6-2 or TRBV6-3 to TRBJ1-4, with D unclear. Germline V gene lookup returns CDR1 MNHEY and CDR2 SVGEGT. V lost 5 bases to trimming and J lost 8 bases, with 15 bases between them. The CDR3 is 14 residues long.

The chain carries TRBV5-1 and TRBJ1-1; 7 nucleotides match TRBD1. The V gene's germline CDR1 is SGHRS and CDR2 YFSETQ. V gave up 4 bases and J gave up 0 bases; unmatched junction bases: 3. The CDR3 contains 14 residues. The CDR3 DNA follows: TGCGCCAGCAGCGCGGGACAGTTGAACACTGAAGCTTTCTTT. Translating it yields CASSAGQLNTEAFF.

This chain joins TRBV6-4 and TRBJ2-2; TRBD1 aligns across 9 bases. V was clipped by 1 base and J by 15 bases; unmatched bases: 6. The CDR3 totals 13 residues. Germline V gives CDR1 MRHNA, CDR2 SNTAGT. The CDR3 loop reads CASSDFRTGAVFF. CDR3 nucleotide sequence: TGTGCCAGCAGTGACTTCAGGACAGGGGCGGTGTTTTTT.

Details on this clone: This CDR3 is also generated by other DNA sequences in the sample. The chain links TRBV12-3 or TRBV12-4 to TRBJ2-2; D not resolved. The CDR3 extends over 11 amino acids. V lost 3 bases to trimming and J lost 8 bases, with 4 bases between them. The CDR3 coding sequence is TGTGCCAGCAGTTTCGGTGGGGAGCTGTTTTTT. Amino acids: CASSFGGELFF.

Worth noting for this clone: Different DNA sequences within this sample yield the same CDR3. The chain employs TRBV29-1 and TRBJ2-2, with 9 bases matching TRBD1. The CDR3 consists of 13 residues. Trimming at V came to 6 bases and at J to 1 base, leaving 0 bases not matched to a gene. The germline V gene has CDR1 SQVTM and CDR2 ANQGSEA. The chain's CDR3 is CSVDRGNTGELFF. The CDR3 DNA reads as TGCAGCGTGGACAGGGGGAACACCGGGGAGCTGTTTTTT.

This chain connects TRBV19 to TRBJ2-4, with TRBD2 identical over 13 bases. Trimming removed 4 bases from V and 8 bases from J; junction bases left unmatched: 2. The germline V gene encodes CDR1 LNHDA and CDR2 SQIVND (reference sequence). The CDR3 is 14 amino acids. DNA of the CDR3: TGTGCCAGTAGTACGACTAGCGGGAGGCACATTCAGTACTTC. This codes for CASSTTSGRHIQYF.

The J gene is TRBJ1-2, the V gene TRBV6-2 or TRBV6-3; 9 positions match TRBD1. Germline lookup yields CDR1 MNHEY and CDR2 SVGEGT. The CDR3 totals 15 residues. V lost 2 bases and J lost 7; bases outside the gene matches: 8. The CDR3 protein is CASSYPRTGASGYTF. Written as DNA, the CDR3 is TGTGCCAGCAGTTACCCGAGGACAGGGGCTAGTGGCTACACCTTC.

The rearrangement uses TRBV28 and TRBJ2-7, with 8 bases aligning to TRBD1. V was clipped by 2 bases and J by 1 base; unmatched bases: 10. This CDR3 comprises 17 residues. Germline CDR1 and CDR2: MDHEN and SYDVKM. The CDR3 DNA follows: TGTGCCAGCAGTTTAGGGAAGAGGGACAGGATATCCTACGAGCAGTACTTC. This translates into CASSLGKRDRISYEQYF.